What follows is one TCR beta chain and its context. Its cognate antigen is unknown. This entry is derived from a study of vaccination effects on CD4 cells after COVID-19. Sequenced by immunoSEQ multiplex PCR; TCRdb stores in-frame clones only, minus some. The repertoire holds tens of thousands of clones, 60% to 75% seen once, with about 5% in the top ten. Trimming stripped 1 base from V and 4 bases from J, with 9 bases between. This CDR3 is 14 amino acids long. CDR1 and CDR2 from the germline V gene are LGHDT and YNNKEL (reference sequence). ViraFEST assay sequencing came after antigen-specific CD4+ T cells were expanded with viral peptide pools. Researchers isolated CD4+ T cells once approximately ten days of culture had elapsed. Their SARS-CoV-2 infection, verified by PCR, occurred between March and December 2020. In the cultures, half the medium was exchanged for IL-2 medium on days 3 and 7.

The chain uses TRBV3-1 (or the pseudogene TRBV3-2) and TRBJ2-3; D is unclear. This clonotype was sampled from a human donor who had a prior SARS-CoV-2 infection. This material consisted of CD4+ T cells from PBMCs cultured with HIV peptides, taken before COVID-19 vaccination. Subset denoted: HIV-1 Nef peptide pool negative control/reference culture. The CDR3 loop is CASSQGWEADTQYF. Written as DNA, the CDR3 is TGTGCCAGCAGCCAAGGTTGGGAAGCAGATACGCAGTATTTT.